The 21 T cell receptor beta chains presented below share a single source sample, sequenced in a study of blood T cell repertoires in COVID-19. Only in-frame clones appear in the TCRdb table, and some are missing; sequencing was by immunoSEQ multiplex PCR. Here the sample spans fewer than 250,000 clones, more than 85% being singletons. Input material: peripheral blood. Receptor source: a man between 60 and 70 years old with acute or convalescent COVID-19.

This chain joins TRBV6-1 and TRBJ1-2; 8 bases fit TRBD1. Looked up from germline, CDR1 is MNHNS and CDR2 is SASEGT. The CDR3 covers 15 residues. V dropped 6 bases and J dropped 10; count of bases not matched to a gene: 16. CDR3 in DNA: TGTGCCAGCAGACGCCCGACAGGGGATGAGGTTGACTACACCTTC. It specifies CASRRPTGDEVDYTF.

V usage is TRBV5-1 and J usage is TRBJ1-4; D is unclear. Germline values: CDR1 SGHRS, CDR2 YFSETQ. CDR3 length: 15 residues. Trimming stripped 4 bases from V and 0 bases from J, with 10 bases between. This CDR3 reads CASSTTDPTNEKLFF. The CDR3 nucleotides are TGCGCCAGCAGCACCACAGATCCAACTAATGAAAAACTGTTTTTT.

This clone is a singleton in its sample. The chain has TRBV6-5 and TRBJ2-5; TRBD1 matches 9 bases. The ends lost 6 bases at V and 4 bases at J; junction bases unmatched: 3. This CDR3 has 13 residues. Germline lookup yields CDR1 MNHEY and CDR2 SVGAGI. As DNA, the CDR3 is TGTGCCAGCAGCCCGGACAGGGGAGAGACCCAGTACTTC. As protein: CASSPDRGETQYF.

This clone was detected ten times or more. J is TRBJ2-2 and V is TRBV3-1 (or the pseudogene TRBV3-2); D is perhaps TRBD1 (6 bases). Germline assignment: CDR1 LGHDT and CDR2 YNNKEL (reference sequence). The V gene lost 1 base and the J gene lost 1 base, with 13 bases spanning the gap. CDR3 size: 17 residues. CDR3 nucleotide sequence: TGTGCCAGCAGCCAAGCGGGCAGGGGAGAGAACACCGGGGAGCTGTTTTTT. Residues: CASSQAGRGENTGELFF.

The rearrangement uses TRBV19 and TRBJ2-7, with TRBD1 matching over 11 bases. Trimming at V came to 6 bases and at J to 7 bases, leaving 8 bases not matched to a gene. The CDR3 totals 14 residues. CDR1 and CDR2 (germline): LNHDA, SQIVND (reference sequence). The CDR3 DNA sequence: TGTGCCAGTAGCTATGGACAGGGGGCTTGGGAGCAGTACTTC. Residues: CASSYGQGAWEQYF.

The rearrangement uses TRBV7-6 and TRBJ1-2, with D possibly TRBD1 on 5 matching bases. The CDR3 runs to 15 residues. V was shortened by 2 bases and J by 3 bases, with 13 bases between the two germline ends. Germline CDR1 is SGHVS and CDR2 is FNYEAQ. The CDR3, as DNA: TGTGCCAGCAGCTTACAAGGGGCGGGATACTATGGCTACACCTTC. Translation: CASSLQGAGYYGYTF.

CDR3: CASSFTTVVAPEAFF. CDR3 bases: TGTGCCAGCAGCTTCACAACCGTCGTCGCCCCTGAAGCTTTCTTT. The chain employs TRBV5-6 and TRBJ1-1; D not resolved. Trimming left V 2 bases short and J 6 bases short, with 17 bases between. Germline assignment: CDR1 SGHDT and CDR2 YYEEEE. This CDR3 is 15 amino acids long. Full variable domain (remainder filled in from reference TRBV5-6 and TRBJ1-1): DAGVTQSPTHLIKTRGQQVTLRCSPKSGHDTVSWYQQALGQGPQFIFQYYEEEERQRGNFPDRFSGHQFPNYSSELNVNALLLGDSALYLCASSFTTVVAPEAFFGQGTRLTVV.

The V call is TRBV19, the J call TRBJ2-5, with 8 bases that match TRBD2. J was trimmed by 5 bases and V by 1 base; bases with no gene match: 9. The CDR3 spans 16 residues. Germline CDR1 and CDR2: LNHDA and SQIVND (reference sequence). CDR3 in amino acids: CASSIGRGTREETQYF. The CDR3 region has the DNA TGTGCCAGTAGTATAGGGAGGGGGACTAGAGAGGAGACCCAGTACTTC.

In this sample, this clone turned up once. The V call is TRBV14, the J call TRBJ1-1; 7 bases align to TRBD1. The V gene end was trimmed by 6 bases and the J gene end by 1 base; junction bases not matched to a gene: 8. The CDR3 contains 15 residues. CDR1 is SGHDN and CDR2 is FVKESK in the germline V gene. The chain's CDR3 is CASSLTGAWNTEAFF. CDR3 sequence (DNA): TGTGCCAGCAGTCTAACAGGGGCATGGAACACTGAAGCTTTCTTT.

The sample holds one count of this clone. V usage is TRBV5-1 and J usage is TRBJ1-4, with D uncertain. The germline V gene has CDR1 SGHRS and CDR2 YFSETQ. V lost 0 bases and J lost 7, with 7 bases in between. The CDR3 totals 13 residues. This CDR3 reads CASSLVVGEKLFF. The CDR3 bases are TGCGCCAGCAGCTTGGTCGTCGGTGAAAAACTGTTTTTT.

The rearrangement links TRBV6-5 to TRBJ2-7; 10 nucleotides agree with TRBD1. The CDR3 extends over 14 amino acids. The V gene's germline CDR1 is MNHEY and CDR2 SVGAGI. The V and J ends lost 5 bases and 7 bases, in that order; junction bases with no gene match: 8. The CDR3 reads CASSTRTGGWEQYF. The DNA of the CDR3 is TGTGCCAGCAGTACCCGGACAGGGGGTTGGGAGCAGTACTTC.

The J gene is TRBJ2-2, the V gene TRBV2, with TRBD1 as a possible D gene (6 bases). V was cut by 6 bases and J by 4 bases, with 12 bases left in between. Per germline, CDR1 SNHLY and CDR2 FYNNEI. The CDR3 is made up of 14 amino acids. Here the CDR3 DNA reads TGTGCCAGCAGGACGACAGGAGCCACCGGGGAGCTGTTTTTT. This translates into CASRTTGATGELFF.

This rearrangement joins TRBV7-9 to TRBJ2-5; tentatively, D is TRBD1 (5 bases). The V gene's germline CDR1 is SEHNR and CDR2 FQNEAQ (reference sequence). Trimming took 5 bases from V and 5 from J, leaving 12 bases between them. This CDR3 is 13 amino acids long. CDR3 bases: TGTGCCAGCAGCCCCCAGGGTGGGGAGACCCAGTACTTC. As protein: CASSPQGGETQYF.

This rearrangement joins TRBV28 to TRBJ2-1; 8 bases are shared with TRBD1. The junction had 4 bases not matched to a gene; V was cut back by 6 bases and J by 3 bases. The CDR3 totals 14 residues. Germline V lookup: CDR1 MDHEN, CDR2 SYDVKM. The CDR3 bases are TGTGCCAGCAGCACGGGACAGGACTACAATGAGCAGTTCTTC. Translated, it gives CASSTGQDYNEQFF. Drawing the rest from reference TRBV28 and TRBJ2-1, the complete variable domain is DVKVTQSSRYLVKRTGEKVFLECVQDMDHENMFWYRQDPGLGLRLIYFSYDVKMKEKGDIPEGYSVSREKKERFSLILESASTNQTSMYLCASSTGQDYNEQFFGPGTRLTVL.

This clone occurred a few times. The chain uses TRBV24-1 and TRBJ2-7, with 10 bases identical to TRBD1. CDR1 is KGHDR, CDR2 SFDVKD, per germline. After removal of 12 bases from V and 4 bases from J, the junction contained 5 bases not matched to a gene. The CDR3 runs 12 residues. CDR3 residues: CAAGTGEYEQYF. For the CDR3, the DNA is TGTGCCGCGGGGACAGGGGAATACGAGCAGTACTTC.

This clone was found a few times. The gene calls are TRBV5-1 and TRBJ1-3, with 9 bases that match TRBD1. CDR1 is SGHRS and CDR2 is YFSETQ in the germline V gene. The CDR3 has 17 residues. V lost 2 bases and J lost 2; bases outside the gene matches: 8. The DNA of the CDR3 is TGCGCCAGCAGCTTTCAAGGGACAGGGCGAACTGGAAACACCATATATTTT. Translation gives CASSFQGTGRTGNTIYF.

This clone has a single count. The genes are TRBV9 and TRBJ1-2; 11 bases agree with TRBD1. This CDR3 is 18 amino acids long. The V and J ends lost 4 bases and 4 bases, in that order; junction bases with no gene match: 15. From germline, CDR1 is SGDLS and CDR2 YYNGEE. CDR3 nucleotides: TGTGCCAGCAGCTCCGGGACAGGGGGTCCCGCCCGAGGCTATGGCTACACCTTC. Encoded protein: CASSSGTGGPARGYGYTF. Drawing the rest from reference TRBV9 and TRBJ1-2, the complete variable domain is DSGVTQTPKHLITATGQRVTLRCSPRSGDLSVYWYQQSLDQGLQFLIQYYNGEERAKGNILERFSAQQFPDLHSELNLSSLELGDSALYFCASSSGTGGPARGYGYTFGSGTRLTVV.

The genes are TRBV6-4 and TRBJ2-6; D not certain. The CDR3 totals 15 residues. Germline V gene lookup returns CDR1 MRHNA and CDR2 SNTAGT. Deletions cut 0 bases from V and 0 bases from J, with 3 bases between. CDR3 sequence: CASSDSRSGANVLTF. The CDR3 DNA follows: TGTGCCAGCAGTGACTCTCGCTCTGGGGCCAACGTCCTGACTTTC.

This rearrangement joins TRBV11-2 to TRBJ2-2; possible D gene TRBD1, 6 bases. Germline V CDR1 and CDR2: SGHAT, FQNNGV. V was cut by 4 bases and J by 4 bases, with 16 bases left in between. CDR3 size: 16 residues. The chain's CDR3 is CASSSRWGPVTGELFF. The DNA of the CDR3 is TGTGCCAGCAGCTCTAGGTGGGGGCCGGTCACCGGGGAGCTGTTTTTT.

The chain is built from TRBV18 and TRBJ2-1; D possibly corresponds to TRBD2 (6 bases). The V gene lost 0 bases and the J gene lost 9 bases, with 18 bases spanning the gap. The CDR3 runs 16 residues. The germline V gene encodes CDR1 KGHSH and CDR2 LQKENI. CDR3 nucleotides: TGTGCCAGCTCACCACCGTGGCGGGGTCGCAGCAGTGAGCAGTTCTTC. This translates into CASSPPWRGRSSEQFF.

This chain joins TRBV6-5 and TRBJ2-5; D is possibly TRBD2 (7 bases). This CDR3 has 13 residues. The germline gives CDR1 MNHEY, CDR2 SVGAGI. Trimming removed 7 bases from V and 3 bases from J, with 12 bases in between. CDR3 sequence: CASNTGGEETQYF. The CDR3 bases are TGTGCCAGCAACACGGGGGGCGAAGAGACCCAGTACTTC.